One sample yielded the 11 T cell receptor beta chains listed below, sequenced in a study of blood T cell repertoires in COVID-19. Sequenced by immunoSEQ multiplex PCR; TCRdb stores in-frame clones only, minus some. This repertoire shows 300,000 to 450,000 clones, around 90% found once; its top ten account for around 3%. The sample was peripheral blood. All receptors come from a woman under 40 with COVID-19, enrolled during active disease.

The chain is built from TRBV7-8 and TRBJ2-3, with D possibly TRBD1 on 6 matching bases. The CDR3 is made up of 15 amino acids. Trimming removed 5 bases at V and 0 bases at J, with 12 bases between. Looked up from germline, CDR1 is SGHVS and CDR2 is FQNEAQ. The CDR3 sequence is CASSRTGMSTDTQYF. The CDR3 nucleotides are TGTGCCAGCAGCCGTACAGGGATGAGCACAGATACGCAGTATTTT.

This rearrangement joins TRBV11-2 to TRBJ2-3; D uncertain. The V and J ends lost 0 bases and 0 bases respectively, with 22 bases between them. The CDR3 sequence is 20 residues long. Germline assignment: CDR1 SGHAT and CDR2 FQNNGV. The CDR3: CASSLESPTYLQPSTDTQYF. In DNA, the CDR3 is TGTGCCAGCAGCTTAGAGAGCCCCACTTACCTCCAACCTAGCACAGATACGCAGTATTTT.

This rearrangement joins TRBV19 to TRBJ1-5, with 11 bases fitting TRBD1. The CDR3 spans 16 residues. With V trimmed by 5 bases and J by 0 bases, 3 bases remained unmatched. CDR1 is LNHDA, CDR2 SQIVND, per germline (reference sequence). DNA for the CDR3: TGTGCCAGTAGTTGGGGGACAGGGGGTAGCAATCAGCCCCAGCATTTT. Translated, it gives CASSWGTGGSNQPQHF.

In nucleotides, the CDR3 is TGCGCCAGCAGCCAGAACGACAGGGCCGGGGCCAACGTCCTGACTTTC. It codes for CASSQNDRAGANVLTF. The genes are TRBV4-3 and TRBJ2-6; 7 bases line up with TRBD1. The CDR3 length is 16 residues. Germline CDR1 reads LGHNA; CDR2 reads YSLEER. V dropped 3 bases and J dropped 4; count of bases not matched to a gene: 6.

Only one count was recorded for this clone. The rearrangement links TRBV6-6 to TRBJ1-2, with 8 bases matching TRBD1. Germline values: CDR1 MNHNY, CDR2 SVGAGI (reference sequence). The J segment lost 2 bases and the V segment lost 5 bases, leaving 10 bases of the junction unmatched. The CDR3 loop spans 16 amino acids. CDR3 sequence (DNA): TGTGCCAGCAGTCGATACGGACAGGGCATAAACTATGGCTACACCTTC. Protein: CASSRYGQGINYGYTF.

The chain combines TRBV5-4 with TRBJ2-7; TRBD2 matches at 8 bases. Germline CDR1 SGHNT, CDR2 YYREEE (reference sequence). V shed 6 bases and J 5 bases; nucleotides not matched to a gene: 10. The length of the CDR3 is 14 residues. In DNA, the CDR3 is TGTGCCAGCACCAGCGGGACTAGTTCCCACGAGCAGTACTTC. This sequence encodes CASTSGTSSHEQYF. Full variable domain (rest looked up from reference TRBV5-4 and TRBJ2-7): ETGVTQSPTHLIKTRGQQVTLRCSSQSGHNTVSWYQQALGQGPQFIFQYYREEENGRGNFPPRFSGLQFPNYSSELNVNALELDDSALYLCASTSGTSSHEQYFGPGTRLTVT.

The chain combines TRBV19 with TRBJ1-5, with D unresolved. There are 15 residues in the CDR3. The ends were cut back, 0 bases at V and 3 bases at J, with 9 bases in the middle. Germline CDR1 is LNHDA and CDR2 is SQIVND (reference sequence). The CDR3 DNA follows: TGTGCCAGTAGTATAGAACGAGGTTTCAATCAGCCCCAGCATTTT. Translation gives CASSIERGFNQPQHF.

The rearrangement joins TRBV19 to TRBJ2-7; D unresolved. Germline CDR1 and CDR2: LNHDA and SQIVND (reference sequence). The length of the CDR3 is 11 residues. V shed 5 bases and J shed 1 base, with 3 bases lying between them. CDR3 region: CASSLSYEQYF. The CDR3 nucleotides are TGTGCCAGTAGTTTATCCTACGAGCAGTACTTC.

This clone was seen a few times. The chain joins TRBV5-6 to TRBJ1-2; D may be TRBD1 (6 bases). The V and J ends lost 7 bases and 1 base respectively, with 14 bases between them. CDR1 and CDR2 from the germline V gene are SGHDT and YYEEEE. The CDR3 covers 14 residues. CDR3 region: CASEQGALNYGYTF. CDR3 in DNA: TGTGCCAGCGAACAGGGAGCCCTTAACTATGGCTACACCTTC. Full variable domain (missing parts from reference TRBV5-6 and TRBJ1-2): DAGVTQSPTHLIKTRGQQVTLRCSPKSGHDTVSWYQQALGQGPQFIFQYYEEEERQRGNFPDRFSGHQFPNYSSELNVNALLLGDSALYLCASEQGALNYGYTFGSGTRLTVV.

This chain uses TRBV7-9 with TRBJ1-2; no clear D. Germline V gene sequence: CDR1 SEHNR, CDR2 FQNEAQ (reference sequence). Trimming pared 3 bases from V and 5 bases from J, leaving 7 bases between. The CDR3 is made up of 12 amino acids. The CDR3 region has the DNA TGTGCCAGCAGCTTTGACATATATGGCTACACCTTC. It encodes CASSFDIYGYTF. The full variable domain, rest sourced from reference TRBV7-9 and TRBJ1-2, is DTGVSQNPRHKITKRGQNVTFRCDPISEHNRLYWYRQTLGQGPEFLTYFQNEAQLEKSRLLSDRFSAERPKGSFSTLEIQRTEQGDSAMYLCASSFDIYGYTFGSGTRLTVV.

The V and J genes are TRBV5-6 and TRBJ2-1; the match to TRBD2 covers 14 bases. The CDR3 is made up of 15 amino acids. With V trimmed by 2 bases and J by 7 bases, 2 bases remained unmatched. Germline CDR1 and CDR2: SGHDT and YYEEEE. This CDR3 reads CASSFGLAGGNEQFF. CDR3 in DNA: TGTGCCAGCAGCTTTGGACTAGCGGGAGGAAATGAGCAGTTCTTC.